One sample yielded the 2 T cell receptor beta chains listed below, sequenced in a study of cytomegalovirus exposure and HLA in healthy donors. Some clones are missing from TCRdb's copy, which holds only in-frame ones; the method was immunoSEQ multiplex PCR. The sample comprises roughly 110,000 clones, about 88% of which are singletons, and about 1.8% rests with the top ten. Sequenced: PBMCs. These receptors all stem from a woman younger than 35 in good health and CMV-seropositive.

The chain combines TRBV28 with TRBJ2-1; a possible D gene is TRBD1 (5 bases). V dropped 0 bases and J dropped 9 bases, with 9 bases sitting between them. Germline V CDR1 and CDR2: MDHEN, SYDVKM. The length of the CDR3 is 13 residues. CDR3 sequence (DNA): TGTGCCAGCAGTTTATGGCAGGGCGGTGAGCAGTTCTTC. It translates to CASSLWQGGEQFF.

The chain is built from TRBV6-6 and TRBJ1-4, with TRBD1 matching over 10 bases. The CDR3 spans 16 residues. Germline trimming cut 5 bases from V and 3 bases from J; bases unmatched to any gene: 6. Germline CDR1 MNHNY, CDR2 SVGAGI (reference sequence). The CDR3 region is CASSRTGGAANEKLFF. The CDR3 nucleotides read TGTGCCAGCAGTCGGACAGGGGGAGCAGCTAATGAAAAACTGTTTTTT.